This TCR beta chain stems from a study of shared clonotypes between healthy human individuals. Several immunoSEQ plates received, in even portions, the genomic DNA of each subset. TCRdb's table, derived via immunoSEQ multiplex PCR, lists solely in-frame clones and lacks some. The sample contains about 590,000 clones, 95% to 96% of which appear only once. Whole-study findings and limits: Naive CD4 clonotypes were shared across a few donors at about 5.2%.

V was cut by 4 bases and J by 10 bases, with 11 bases left in between. The V gene's germline CDR1 is MNHEY and CDR2 SVGAGI. The CDR3 extends over 12 amino acids. This clone has a single count. Its antigen is unknown. CD8 cells classed as naive were CD45RO-negative and positively selected for CCR7, excluding terminally differentiated effector memory CD45RA+ cells. The donors were all Caucasian adults (living in Nashville, Tennessee). Specimen: naive CD8+ T cells sorted from blood. This TCR came from a woman in her thirties in good health. The chain recombines TRBV6-5 with TRBJ2-1; no definite D call. In DNA, the CDR3 is TGTGCCAGCAGTTCCGGACCCTCCGAGCAGTTCTTC. Protein sequence: CASSSGPSEQFF.